This TCR beta chain was documented in a study of blood T cell repertoires in COVID-19. Study overall: T cells, B-cell-depleted T cells, or PBMCs provided the cDNA or gDNA that served as material.

The germline gives CDR1 LNHNV, CDR2 YYDKDF (reference sequence). V was pared by 5 bases and J by 1 base, with 10 bases between. The CDR3 spans 14 residues. Sequencing was performed with immunoSEQ multiplex PCR; in TCRdb, only in-frame clones are kept and a portion is missing. This sample has some 150,000 clones; 75% to 85% occur once, and the top ten carry approximately 5%. The rearrangement joins TRBV15 to TRBJ2-3, with D possibly being TRBD1 (6 bases). The sequenced sample was peripheral blood. This clonotype was sampled from a woman between 65 and 79 years old with COVID-19, enrolled during active disease. The DNA of the CDR3 is TGTGCCACCAGCCCACAGGGTGGCACAGATACGCAGTATTTT. This sequence encodes CATSPQGGTDTQYF.